A selection of T cell receptor beta chains follows, all from one sample in a study of human T cells and chemical hapten exposure. Each CDR3 protein is one row after TCRdb ran MiXCR on the RACE reads. The sample lists about 160,000 distinct CDR3 sequences, about a quarter occurring once. Sequencing was performed on whole blood, taken in connection with sensitization to the hapten diphenylcyclopropenone (DPC). The receptors shown here come from a woman aged 18-29 years with alopecia areata. Some clones in this sample may be carry-over from other donors' samples. The CDR3 runs from the conserved cysteine through the conserved F or W. Each record gives: D gene, J gene, V gene, clone size, CDR3 protein, CDR3 DNA. D genes are given only for firm matches. Only some rows state a clone size, as once, few, many or a class for expanded clones.

d_call: .; j_call: TRBJ1-1; v_call: TRBV4-2; clone_size: .; cdr3_aa: CASSQDTRNTEAFF; cdr3_nt: TGTGCCAGCAGCCAAGATACCAGGAACACTGAAGCTTTCTTT
d_call: TRBD1; j_call: TRBJ1-2; v_call: TRBV4-3; clone_size: .; cdr3_aa: CASSLLGGGGSPGYTF; cdr3_nt: TGCGCCAGCAGCCTTCTAGGAGGGGGCGGTTCGCCCGGCTACACCTTC
d_call: TRBD2; j_call: TRBJ2-2; v_call: TRBV7-9; clone_size: once; cdr3_aa: CASSPRAAGGRNTGELFF; cdr3_nt: TGTGCCAGCTCTCCAAGGGCGGCGGGGGGCCGGAACACCGGGGAGCTGTTTTTT
d_call: .; j_call: TRBJ2-7; v_call: TRBV29-1; clone_size: few; cdr3_aa: CSVESLSYEQYF; cdr3_nt: TGCAGCGTTGAGTCCCTCTCCTACGAGCAGTACTTC
d_call: .; j_call: TRBJ1-3; v_call: TRBV4-1; clone_size: once; cdr3_aa: CASSFKQGLVGNTIYF; cdr3_nt: TGCGCCAGCAGCTTTAAACAGGGCTTGGTTGGAAACACCATATATTTT
d_call: .; j_call: TRBJ1-6; v_call: TRBV2; clone_size: once; cdr3_aa: CASSERAYSPLHF; cdr3_nt: TGTGCCAGCAGTGAAAGGGCCTATTCACCCCTCCACTTT
d_call: TRBD1; j_call: TRBJ2-1; v_call: TRBV29-1; clone_size: .; cdr3_aa: CSVEKQGLSNNEQFF; cdr3_nt: TGCAGCGTAGAGAAACAGGGGCTATCCAACAATGAGCAGTTCTTC
d_call: TRBD2; j_call: TRBJ2-7; v_call: TRBV27; clone_size: .; cdr3_aa: CASSSSGGTFEQYF; cdr3_nt: TGTGCCAGCAGCTCTAGCGGGGGAACATTCGAGCAGTACTTC
d_call: TRBD2; j_call: TRBJ2-1; v_call: TRBV6-4; clone_size: few; cdr3_aa: CASSDEASGVHEQFF; cdr3_nt: TGTGCCAGCAGTGACGAGGCTAGCGGGGTTCATGAGCAGTTCTTC
d_call: .; j_call: TRBJ2-1; v_call: TRBV4-3; clone_size: many; cdr3_aa: CASSQAPGAGDEQFF; cdr3_nt: TGTGCCAGCAGCCAAGCGCCGGGGGCGGGCGATGAGCAGTTCTTC
d_call: .; j_call: TRBJ2-7; v_call: TRBV2; clone_size: .; cdr3_aa: CASSDGAWGAYEQYF; cdr3_nt: TGTGCCAGCAGTGACGGGGCCTGGGGGGCGTACGAGCAGTACTTC
d_call: .; j_call: TRBJ2-3; v_call: TRBV4-1; clone_size: many; cdr3_aa: CASSQTTDTQYF; cdr3_nt: TGCGCCAGCAGCCAGACCACAGATACGCAGTATTTT
d_call: .; j_call: TRBJ2-3; v_call: TRBV15; clone_size: .; cdr3_aa: CATWGERGTDTQYF; cdr3_nt: TGTGCCACTTGGGGGGAAAGGGGCACAGATACGCAGTATTTT
d_call: .; j_call: TRBJ2-7; v_call: TRBV7-9; clone_size: .; cdr3_aa: CASSLGADYEQYF; cdr3_nt: TGTGCCAGCAGCTTAGGCGCAGACTACGAGCAGTACTTC
d_call: .; j_call: TRBJ1-3; v_call: TRBV4-2; clone_size: few; cdr3_aa: CASSPPQGLSTGNTIYF; cdr3_nt: TGTGCCAGCAGTCCTCCTCAGGGCCTCTCTACTGGAAACACCATATATTTT
d_call: .; j_call: TRBJ2-7; v_call: TRBV20-1; clone_size: few; cdr3_aa: CSAAAGTRGYEQYF; cdr3_nt: TGCAGTGCCGCAGCGGGGACAAGGGGCTACGAGCAGTACTTC
d_call: .; j_call: TRBJ1-1; v_call: TRBV29-1; clone_size: .; cdr3_aa: CSVGTSPNTEAFF; cdr3_nt: TGCAGCGTTGGAACCTCACCGAACACTGAAGCTTTCTTT
d_call: TRBD1; j_call: TRBJ1-1; v_call: TRBV6-5; clone_size: .; cdr3_aa: CASSYTGVVNTEAFF; cdr3_nt: TGTGCCAGCAGTTACACAGGGGTAGTGAACACTGAAGCTTTCTTT
d_call: TRBD1; j_call: TRBJ1-2; v_call: TRBV7-2; clone_size: few; cdr3_aa: CASKPPGGVGYTF; cdr3_nt: TGTGCCAGCAAACCCCCAGGGGGTGTTGGCTACACCTTC
d_call: .; j_call: TRBJ2-3; v_call: TRBV6-2/TRBV6-3; clone_size: .; cdr3_aa: CASSYPGFTDTQYF; cdr3_nt: TGTGCCAGCAGTTACCCTGGATTCACAGATACGCAGTATTTT
d_call: .; j_call: TRBJ2-7; v_call: TRBV7-2; clone_size: .; cdr3_aa: CASSPRFNYHEQYF; cdr3_nt: TGTGCCAGCAGCCCGCGATTCAACTACCACGAGCAGTACTTC
d_call: TRBD1; j_call: TRBJ2-2; v_call: TRBV9; clone_size: .; cdr3_aa: CASSAVTGAGELFF; cdr3_nt: TGTGCCAGCAGCGCTGTTACAGGGGCCGGGGAGCTGTTTTTT
d_call: .; j_call: TRBJ2-7; v_call: TRBV10-3; clone_size: .; cdr3_aa: CAISGGAGWYEQYF; cdr3_nt: TGTGCCATCAGTGGCGGCGCAGGGTGGTACGAGCAGTACTTC
d_call: TRBD1; j_call: TRBJ1-3; v_call: TRBV7-6; clone_size: once; cdr3_aa: CASSTRQGSTGNTIYF; cdr3_nt: TGTGCCAGCAGCACCCGACAGGGATCTACTGGAAACACCATATATTTT
d_call: .; j_call: TRBJ1-5; v_call: TRBV20-1; clone_size: .; cdr3_aa: CSASLSDSNQPQHF; cdr3_nt: TGCAGTGCTAGTTTATCGGACAGCAATCAGCCCCAGCATTTT
d_call: .; j_call: TRBJ2-1; v_call: TRBV5-1; clone_size: .; cdr3_aa: CASSLEQGWNEQFF; cdr3_nt: TGCGCCAGCAGCTTGGAACAGGGCTGGAATGAGCAGTTCTTC
d_call: .; j_call: TRBJ2-5; v_call: TRBV5-1; clone_size: few; cdr3_aa: CASSLPEETQYF; cdr3_nt: TGCGCCAGCAGCTTGCCAGAAGAGACCCAGTACTTC
d_call: TRBD2; j_call: TRBJ2-5; v_call: TRBV10-3; clone_size: .; cdr3_aa: CAISESGGRLAKTQYF; cdr3_nt: TGTGCCATCAGTGAGTCAGGGGGTCGACTAGCGAAGACCCAGTACTTC
d_call: .; j_call: TRBJ1-6; v_call: TRBV7-8; clone_size: few; cdr3_aa: CASSLDRGSPLHF; cdr3_nt: TGTGCCAGCAGCTTAGATCGGGGGTCACCCCTCCACTTT